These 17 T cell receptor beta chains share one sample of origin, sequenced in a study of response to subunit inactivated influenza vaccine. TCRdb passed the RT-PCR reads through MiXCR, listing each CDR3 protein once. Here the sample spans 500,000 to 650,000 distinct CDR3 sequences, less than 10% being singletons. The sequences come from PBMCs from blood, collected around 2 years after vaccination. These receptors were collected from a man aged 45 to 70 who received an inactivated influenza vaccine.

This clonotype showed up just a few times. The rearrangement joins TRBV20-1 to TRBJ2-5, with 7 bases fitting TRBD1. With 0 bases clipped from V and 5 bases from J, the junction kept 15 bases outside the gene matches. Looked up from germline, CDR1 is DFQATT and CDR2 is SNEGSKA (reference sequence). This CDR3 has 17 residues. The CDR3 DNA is TGCAGTGCTAGAGACCGGCAGGGGGTAGTATTGGGGGAGACCCAGTACTTC. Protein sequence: CSARDRQGVVLGETQYF.

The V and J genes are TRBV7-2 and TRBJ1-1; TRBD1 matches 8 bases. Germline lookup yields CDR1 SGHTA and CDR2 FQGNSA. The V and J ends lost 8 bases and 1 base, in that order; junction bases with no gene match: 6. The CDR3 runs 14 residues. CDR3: CASRGGTGNTEAFF. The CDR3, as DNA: TGTGCCAGCCGCGGGGGGACAGGGAACACTGAAGCTTTCTTT.

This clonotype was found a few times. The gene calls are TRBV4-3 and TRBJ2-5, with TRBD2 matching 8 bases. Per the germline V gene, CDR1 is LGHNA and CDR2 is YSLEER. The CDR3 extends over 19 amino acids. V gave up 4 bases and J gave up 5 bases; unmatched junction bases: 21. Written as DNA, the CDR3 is TGCGCCAGCAGCCCCAGTGGGAGCGGGGGCCATCAACCCAGCGAGACCCAGTACTTC. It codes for CASSPSGSGGHQPSETQYF.

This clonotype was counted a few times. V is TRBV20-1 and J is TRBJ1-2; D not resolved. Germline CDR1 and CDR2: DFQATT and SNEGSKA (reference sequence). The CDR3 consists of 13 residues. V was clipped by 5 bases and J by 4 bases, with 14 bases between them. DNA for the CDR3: TGCAGTGCTCCGGGCCCTCAGAGCTATGGCTACACCTTC. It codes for CSAPGPQSYGYTF.

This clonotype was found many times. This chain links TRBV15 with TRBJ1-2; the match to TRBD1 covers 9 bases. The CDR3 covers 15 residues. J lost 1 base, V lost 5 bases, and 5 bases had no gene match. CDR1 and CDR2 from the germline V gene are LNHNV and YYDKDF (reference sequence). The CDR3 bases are TGTGCCACCAGCGGGGACAGGGCCTTTAACTATGGCTACACCTTC. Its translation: CATSGDRAFNYGYTF.

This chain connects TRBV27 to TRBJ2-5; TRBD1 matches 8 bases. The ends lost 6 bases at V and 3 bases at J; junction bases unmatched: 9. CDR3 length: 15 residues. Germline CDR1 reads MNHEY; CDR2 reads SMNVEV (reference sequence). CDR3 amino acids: CASSPRGLREETQYF. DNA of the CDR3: TGTGCCAGCAGCCCCAGGGGGCTGAGGGAAGAGACCCAGTACTTC.

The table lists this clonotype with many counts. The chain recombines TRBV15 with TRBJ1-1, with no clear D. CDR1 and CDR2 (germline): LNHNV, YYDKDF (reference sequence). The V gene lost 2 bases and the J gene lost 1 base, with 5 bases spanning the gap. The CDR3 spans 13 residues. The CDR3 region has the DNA TGTGCCACCAGCAGATCAGAGAACACTGAAGCTTTCTTT. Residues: CATSRSENTEAFF.

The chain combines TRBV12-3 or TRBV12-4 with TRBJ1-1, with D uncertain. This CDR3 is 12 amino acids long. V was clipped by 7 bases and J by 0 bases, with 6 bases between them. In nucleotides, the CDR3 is TGTGCCAGCAAGATTTTGAACACTGAAGCTTTCTTT. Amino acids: CASKILNTEAFF.

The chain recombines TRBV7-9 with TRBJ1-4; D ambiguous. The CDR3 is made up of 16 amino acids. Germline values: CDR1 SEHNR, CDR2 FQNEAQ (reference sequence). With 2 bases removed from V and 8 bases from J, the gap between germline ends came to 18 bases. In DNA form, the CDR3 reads TGTGCCAGCAGCTTATGGGGTGGGGTATTGGACGAAAAACTGTTTTTT. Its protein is CASSLWGGVLDEKLFF.

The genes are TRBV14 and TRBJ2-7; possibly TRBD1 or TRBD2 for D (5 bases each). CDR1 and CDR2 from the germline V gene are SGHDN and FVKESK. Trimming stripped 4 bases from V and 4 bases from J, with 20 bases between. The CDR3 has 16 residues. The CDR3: CASSPTRGRALYEQYF. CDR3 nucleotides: TGTGCCAGCAGCCCGACGAGGGGACGGGCATTGTACGAGCAGTACTTC.

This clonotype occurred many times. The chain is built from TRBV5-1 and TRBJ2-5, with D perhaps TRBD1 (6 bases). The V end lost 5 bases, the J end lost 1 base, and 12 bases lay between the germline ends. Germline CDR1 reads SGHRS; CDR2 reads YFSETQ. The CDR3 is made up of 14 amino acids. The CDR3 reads CASSSRGGQETQYF. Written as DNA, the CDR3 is TGCGCCAGCAGTTCCAGGGGTGGCCAAGAGACCCAGTACTTC.

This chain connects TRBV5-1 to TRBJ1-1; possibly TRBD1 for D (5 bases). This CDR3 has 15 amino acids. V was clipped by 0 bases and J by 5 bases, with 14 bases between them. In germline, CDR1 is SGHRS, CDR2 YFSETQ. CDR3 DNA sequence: TGCGCCAGCAGCTTGGGAAGCGGGGGAGGGACTGAAGCTTTCTTT. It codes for CASSLGSGGGTEAFF.

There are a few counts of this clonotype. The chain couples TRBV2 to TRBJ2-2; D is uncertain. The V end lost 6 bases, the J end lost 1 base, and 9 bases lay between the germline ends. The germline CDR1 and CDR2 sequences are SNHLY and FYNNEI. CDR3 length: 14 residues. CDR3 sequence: CASRNRLNTGELFF. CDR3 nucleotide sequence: TGTGCCAGCAGAAACAGACTGAACACCGGGGAGCTGTTTTTT.

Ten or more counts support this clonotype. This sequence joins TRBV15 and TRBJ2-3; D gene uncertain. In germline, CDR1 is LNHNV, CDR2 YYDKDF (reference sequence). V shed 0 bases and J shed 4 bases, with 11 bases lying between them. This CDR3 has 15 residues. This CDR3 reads CATSRDPSAADTQYF. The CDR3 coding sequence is TGTGCCACCAGCAGAGATCCTTCGGCGGCAGATACGCAGTATTTT.

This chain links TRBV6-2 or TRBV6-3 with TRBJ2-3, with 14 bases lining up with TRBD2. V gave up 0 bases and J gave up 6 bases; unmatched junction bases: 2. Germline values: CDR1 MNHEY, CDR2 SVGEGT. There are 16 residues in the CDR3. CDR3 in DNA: TGTGCCAGCAGTTACTCGGGACTAGCGGGAGAGGATACGCAGTATTTT. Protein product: CASSYSGLAGEDTQYF.

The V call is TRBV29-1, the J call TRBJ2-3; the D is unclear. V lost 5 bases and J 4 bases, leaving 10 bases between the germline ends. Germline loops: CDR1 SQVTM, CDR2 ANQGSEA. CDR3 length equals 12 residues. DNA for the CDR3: TGCAGCGTTCCGTCTACTCCAGATACGCAGTATTTT. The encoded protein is CSVPSTPDTQYF.

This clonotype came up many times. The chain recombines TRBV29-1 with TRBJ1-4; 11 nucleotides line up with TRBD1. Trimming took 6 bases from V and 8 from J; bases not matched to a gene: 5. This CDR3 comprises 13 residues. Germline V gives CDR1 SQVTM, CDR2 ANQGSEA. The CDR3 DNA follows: TGCAGCGTGGCGCGGGACAGGGGGGAAAAACTGTTTTTT. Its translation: CSVARDRGEKLFF.